This T cell receptor beta chain appears in the sequencing data of a study of CD8 T cells in ankylosing spondylitis. Study-wide findings and caveats: In ankylosing spondylitis patients, matched synovial fluid reportedly showed significant enrichment of disease-linked clones. Blood of patients with ankylosing spondylitis appeared to be characterized by a TCR beta motif of several highly homologous variants.

Quantitative barcoded 5'-RACE was used to prepare TCR beta libraries. TCRdb re-derived calls from the 5' RACE reads in MiXCR, one entry per CDR3 protein. Of under 150,000 distinct CDR3 sequences listed, over 9.5% were seen once; the top ten hold less than 5%. In this sample, this clonotype turned up a few times. What it binds is unknown. This TCR was recovered from a female donor with ankylosing spondylitis or in good health (not recorded which). Sample: blood, either unsorted or a sorted T cell fraction (not recorded which).

For the CDR3, the DNA is TGTGCCTGGAGTGTATTGGGATTGGATAACAATGAGCAGTTCTTC. Encoded protein: CAWSVLGLDNNEQFF. The genes are TRBV30 and TRBJ2-1; the D is unclear. The V gene lost 0 bases and the J gene lost 5 bases, with 14 bases spanning the gap. The germline gives CDR1 GTSNPN, CDR2 SVGIG (reference sequence). The CDR3 spans 15 residues. Combining the CDR3 with reference TRBV30 and TRBJ2-1 gives the whole variable domain SQTIHQWPATLVQPVGSPLSLECTVEGTSNPNLYWYRQAAGRGLQLLFYSVGIGQISSEVPQNLSASRPQDRQFILSSKKLLLSDSGFYLCAWSVLGLDNNEQFFGPGTRLTVL.